Listed below are T cell receptor beta chains from one sample, sequenced in a study of blood T cell repertoires in COVID-19. TCRdb keeps only in-frame clones here, not all; method: immunoSEQ multiplex PCR. The sample holds fewer than 500,000 clones; 85% to 90% are singletons and the top ten take around 4.5%. Specimen: peripheral blood. These receptors were taken from a woman aged 25 to 39 with acute or convalescent COVID-19. CDR3s include the opening cysteine and the closing phenylalanine or tryptophan. Each record gives: V gene, clone size, D gene, J gene, CDR3 protein, CDR3 DNA. D genes are given only for firm matches. Some rows mark clone size as missing; the rest say once, few, many or name a class of expanded clone.

v_gene: TRBV7-9
abundance: -
d_gene: -
j_gene: TRBJ2-3
CDR3aa: CASSPPGTDTQYF
CDR3nt: TGTGCCAGCAGTCCCCCTGGCACAGATACGCAGTATTTT

v_gene: TRBV10-3
abundance: -
d_gene: TRBD1
j_gene: TRBJ2-7
CDR3aa: CAIMDGTGRYEQYF
CDR3nt: TGTGCCATCATGGACGGGACAGGGCGCTACGAGCAGTACTTC

v_gene: TRBV10-1
abundance: -
d_gene: TRBD1
j_gene: TRBJ1-1
CDR3aa: CASSPIKTGAAFF
CDR3nt: TGCGCCAGCAGCCCAATAAAGACAGGGGCGGCTTTCTTT

v_gene: TRBV6-5
abundance: -
d_gene: TRBD1
j_gene: TRBJ1-6
CDR3aa: CASSQTGVNNSPLHF
CDR3nt: TGTGCCAGCAGCCAGACAGGGGTCAATAATTCACCCCTCCACTTT

v_gene: TRBV11-2
abundance: -
d_gene: -
j_gene: TRBJ2-1
CDR3aa: CASSLRGTVVVNEQFF
CDR3nt: TGTGCCAGCAGCTTGCGGGGAACGGTGGTGGTGAATGAGCAGTTCTTC

v_gene: TRBV5-6
abundance: -
d_gene: TRBD2
j_gene: TRBJ2-3
CDR3aa: CASSPRTSGGAGTDTQYF
CDR3nt: TGTGCCAGCAGCCCGAGGACTAGCGGGGGGGCCGGCACAGATACGCAGTATTTT

v_gene: TRBV28
abundance: -
d_gene: TRBD1
j_gene: TRBJ2-1
CDR3aa: CASSSLGQGANEQFF
CDR3nt: TGTGCCAGCAGTTCCCTGGGACAGGGGGCGAATGAGCAGTTCTTC

v_gene: TRBV24-1
abundance: -
d_gene: TRBD1
j_gene: TRBJ1-6
CDR3aa: CAPPGQGESPLHF
CDR3nt: TGTGCCCCACCGGGACAGGGCGAGTCACCCCTCCACTTT

v_gene: TRBV19
abundance: -
d_gene: -
j_gene: TRBJ2-2
CDR3aa: CASSPRGGGTNTGELFF
CDR3nt: TGTGCCAGTAGCCCGCGGGGAGGGGGGACCAACACCGGGGAGCTGTTTTTT

v_gene: TRBV11-2
abundance: -
d_gene: TRBD2
j_gene: TRBJ2-5
CDR3aa: CASSTGGLETQYF
CDR3nt: TGTGCCAGCAGCACGGGGGGGCTAGAGACCCAGTACTTC

v_gene: TRBV27
abundance: once
d_gene: -
j_gene: TRBJ1-5
CDR3aa: CASRGVGGLTNQPQHF
CDR3nt: TGTGCCAGCAGAGGGGTGGGGGGGCTAACCAATCAGCCCCAGCATTTT